The rows below give T cell receptor beta chains drawn from one sample of a study of blood T cells in healthy people across ages. One entry per CDR3 protein results from TCRdb running MiXCR on the 5' RACE reads. The sample consists of 1,800,000 or so distinct CDR3 sequences, about two fifths of them appearing once. Material: blood. These TCRs come from a human donor in good health. The CDR3 runs from the conserved cysteine through the conserved F or W. The D gene is left open where the match is weak. Clone size is stated in some rows and not others, as once, few, many or a class when expanded.

V	J	size	D	CDR3	DNA
TRBV15	TRBJ2-4	-	-	CATSRDRGRGKDIQYF	TGTGCCACCAGCAGAGATCGAGGGAGGGGGAAGGACATTCAGTACTTC
TRBV6-5	TRBJ1-2	few	-	CASSYSTIGEWGYGYTF	TGTGCCAGCAGTTACTCCACCATAGGGGAGTGGGGCTATGGCTACACCTTC
TRBV9	TRBJ1-2	-	-	CASSVEVNIGGYTF	TGTGCCAGCAGCGTAGAAGTGAACATCGGGGGCTACACCTTC
TRBV6-2/TRBV6-3	TRBJ2-7	once	TRBD1	CASNSGTGNRKQYF	TGTGCCAGCAACTCCGGGACAGGCAACCGCAAGCAGTACTTC
TRBV27	TRBJ2-3	-	-	CASSARGTVSTDTQYF	TGTGCCAGCAGTGCCCGTGGGACCGTAAGCACAGATACGCAGTATTTT
TRBV4-1	TRBJ1-1	-	-	CASSRDPDKTEAFF	TGCGCCAGCAGCCGAGACCCAGACAAGACTGAAGCTTTCTTT
TRBV6-5	TRBJ1-6	many	TRBD1	CASSRDRGNSPLHF	TGTGCCAGCAGTCGGGACAGGGGGAATTCACCCCTCCACTTT
TRBV4-1	TRBJ2-7	few	-	CASSQDEGFYEQYF	TGCGCCAGCAGCCAAGATGAAGGCTTCTACGAGCAGTACTTC
TRBV7-2	TRBJ2-7	-	-	CASSGVTGDEQYF	TGTGCCAGCAGCGGCGTAACGGGGGACGAGCAGTACTTC
TRBV20-1	TRBJ2-7	-	-	CSARPPYRDSYGQYF	TGCAGTGCTAGGCCACCCTACAGAGATTCCTACGGGCAGTACTTC
TRBV4-1	TRBJ2-5	-	-	CASSQESRGRETQYF	TGCGCCAGCAGCCAAGAAAGCAGGGGGAGGGAGACCCAGTACTTC
TRBV12-3/TRBV12-4	TRBJ2-3	few	TRBD1	CASRLQGADTQYF	TGTGCCAGCAGGTTACAGGGGGCGGATACGCAGTATTTT
TRBV20-1	TRBJ2-7	-	TRBD1	CSARGGTGSHEQYF	TGCAGTGCTAGAGGGGGGACAGGGAGCCATGAGCAGTACTTC
TRBV7-9	TRBJ2-3	-	TRBD1	CASSPSGTGTTDTQYF	TGTGCCAGCAGCCCCAGCGGGACAGGGACCACAGATACGCAGTATTTT
TRBV4-2	TRBJ2-7	-	-	CANSQGIAGEAYEQYF	TGTGCCAACAGCCAAGGCATTGCAGGCGAAGCCTACGAGCAGTACTTC
TRBV27	TRBJ2-7	-	-	CASRFGQELSYEQYF	TGTGCCAGCAGATTCGGGCAGGAGCTATCCTACGAGCAGTACTTC
TRBV5-1	TRBJ2-3	-	TRBD1	CASSSSTGVDTQYF	TGCGCCAGCAGCTCCTCGACAGGGGTTGATACGCAGTATTTT
TRBV27	TRBJ1-1	few	TRBD1	CASSLRQGGETEAFF	TGTGCCAGCAGTTTAAGGCAGGGGGGTGAGACTGAAGCTTTCTTT
TRBV24-1	TRBJ1-2	-	-	CATSDHPSRAASYGYTF	TGTGCCACCAGTGATCATCCCTCCCGGGCAGCAAGCTATGGCTACACCTTC
TRBV7-2	TRBJ1-2	-	-	CASSPPLFNYGYTF	TGTGCCAGCAGCCCCCCGCTCTTTAACTATGGCTACACCTTC
TRBV2	TRBJ1-2	few	-	CASNREGYGYTF	TGTGCCAGTAACAGGGAGGGCTATGGCTACACCTTC
TRBV20-1	TRBJ2-3	-	-	CSASREADTQYF	TGCAGTGCTAGCAGGGAGGCAGATACGCAGTATTTT